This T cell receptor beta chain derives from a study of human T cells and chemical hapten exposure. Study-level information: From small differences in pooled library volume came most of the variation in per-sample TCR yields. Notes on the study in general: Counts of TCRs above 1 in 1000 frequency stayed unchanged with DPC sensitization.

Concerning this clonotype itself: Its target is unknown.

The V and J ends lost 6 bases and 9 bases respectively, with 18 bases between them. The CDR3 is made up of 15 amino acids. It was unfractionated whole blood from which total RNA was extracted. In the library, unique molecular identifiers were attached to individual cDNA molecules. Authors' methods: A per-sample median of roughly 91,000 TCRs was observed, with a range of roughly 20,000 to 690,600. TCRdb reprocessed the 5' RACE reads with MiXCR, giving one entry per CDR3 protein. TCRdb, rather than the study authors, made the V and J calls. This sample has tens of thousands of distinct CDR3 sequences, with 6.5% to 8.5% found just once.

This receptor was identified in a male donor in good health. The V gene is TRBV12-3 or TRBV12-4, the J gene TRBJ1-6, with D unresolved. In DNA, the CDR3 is TGTGCCAGCAGGACGACCCCTCCCTGGCCTTCACCCCTCCACTTT. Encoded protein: CASRTTPPWPSPLHF.